The clone carrying this TCR beta chain was counted a few times. This PCR relied on a set of 60 Vbeta primers and 13 Jbeta primers. TCRdb's copy holds only in-frame clones and misses some; the assay was immunoSEQ multiplex PCR. The sample shows around 130,000 clones, roughly 78% of them seen only once. The data belong to a study of cytomegalovirus exposure and HLA in healthy donors. Study as a whole: About 85 million unique TCR sequences came from HLA-typed donors in an early release. Genetic ancestry analysis placed 75% to 85% of the approximately 390 donors that were genotyped in the Caucasian-associated cluster.

This sequence originates from a man aged 25-40 years in good health and CMV-seronegative. Specimen: PBMCs.

CDR3 protein: CAGTPPGLLTMKQFF. Written as DNA, the CDR3 is TGTGCCGGAACACCACCGGGACTACTAACAATGAAGCAGTTCTTC. The rearrangement joins TRBV30 to TRBJ2-1; 7 bases are shared with TRBD2. Per germline, CDR1 GTSNPN and CDR2 SVGIG (reference sequence). The CDR3 consists of 15 residues. J lost 11 bases, V lost 8 bases, and 21 bases had no gene match. Looking up the rest from reference TRBV30 and TRBJ2-1 gives the full variable domain: SQTIHQWPATLVQPVGSPLSLECTVEGTSNPNLYWYRQAAGRGLQLLFYSVGIGQISSEVPQNLSASRPQDRQFILSSKKLLLSDSGFYLCAGTPPGLLTMKQFFGPGTRLTVL.